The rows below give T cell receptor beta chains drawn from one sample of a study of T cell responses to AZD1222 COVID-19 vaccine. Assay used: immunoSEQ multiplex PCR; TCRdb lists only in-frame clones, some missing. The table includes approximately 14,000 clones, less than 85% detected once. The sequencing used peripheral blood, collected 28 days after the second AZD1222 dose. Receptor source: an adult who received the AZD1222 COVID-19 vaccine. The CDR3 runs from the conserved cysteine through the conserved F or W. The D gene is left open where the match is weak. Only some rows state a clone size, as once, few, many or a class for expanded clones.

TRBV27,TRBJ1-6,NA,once,CASTGGSYNSPLHF,TGTGCCAGCACCGGGGGCTCCTATAATTCACCCCTCCACTTT
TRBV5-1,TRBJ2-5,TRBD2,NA,CASSAGTSSFQTQYF,TGCGCCAGCAGCGCCGGGACTAGCTCATTTCAGACCCAGTACTTC
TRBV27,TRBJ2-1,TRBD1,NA,CASSFLGGSNEQFF,TGTGCCAGCAGTTTCCTAGGGGGCTCGAATGAGCAGTTCTTC
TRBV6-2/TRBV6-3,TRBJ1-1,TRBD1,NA,CASSLTGGTTEAFF,TGTGCCAGCAGTTTAACAGGGGGGACCACTGAAGCTTTCTTT
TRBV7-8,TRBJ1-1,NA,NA,CASSLAPNTEAFF,TGTGCCAGCAGCTTAGCACCGAACACTGAAGCTTTCTTT
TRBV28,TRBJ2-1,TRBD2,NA,CASSSLAGGSRSYNEQFF,TGTGCCAGCAGTTCATTAGCGGGAGGCTCTCGGTCCTACAATGAGCAGTTCTTC
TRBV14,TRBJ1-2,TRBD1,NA,CASSHRGNYGYTF,TGTGCCAGCAGCCACAGGGGGAACTATGGCTACACCTTC
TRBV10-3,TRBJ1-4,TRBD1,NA,CAIRGRQGEKLFF,TGTGCCATCAGAGGACGACAGGGTGAAAAACTGTTTTTT
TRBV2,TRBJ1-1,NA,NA,CASREPGLEAFF,TGTGCCAGCAGGGAACCGGGGCTTGAAGCTTTCTTT
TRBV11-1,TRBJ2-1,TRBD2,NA,CASSPAGGPNEQFF,TGTGCCAGCAGCCCAGCGGGAGGGCCGAATGAGCAGTTCTTC
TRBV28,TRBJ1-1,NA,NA,CASSLQSYNTEAFF,TGTGCCAGCAGTTTGCAGAGTTATAACACTGAAGCTTTCTTT
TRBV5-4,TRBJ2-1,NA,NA,CASSWDPTYNEQFF,TGTGCCAGCAGCTGGGACCCCACCTACAATGAGCAGTTCTTC
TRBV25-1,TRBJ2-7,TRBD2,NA,CASSERGLAGGHDEQYF,TGTGCCAGCAGTGAAAGAGGACTAGCGGGAGGTCACGACGAGCAGTACTTC
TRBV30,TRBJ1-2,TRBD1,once,CAWSRDRPYGYTF,TGTGCCTGGTCCCGGGACAGGCCTTATGGCTACACCTTC
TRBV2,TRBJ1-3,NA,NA,CASSDRGNTIYF,TGTGCCAGCAGTGATCGGGGAAACACCATATATTTT
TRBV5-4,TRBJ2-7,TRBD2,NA,CASSPRGGRSYEQYF,TGTGCCAGCAGCCCCCGGGGAGGGAGATCCTACGAGCAGTACTTC
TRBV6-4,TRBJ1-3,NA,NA,CASSRQAGNGNTIYF,TGTGCCAGCAGTCGCCAGGCCGGGAATGGAAACACCATATATTTT
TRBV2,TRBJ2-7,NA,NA,CASSEGARVGGEQYF,TGTGCCAGCAGTGAAGGCGCCAGGGTAGGAGGTGAGCAGTACTTC